The next 5 T cell receptor beta chains were all read from a single sample in a study of immune characterization of retroperitoneal liposarcoma. TCRdb re-derived calls from the PCR reads in MiXCR, one entry per CDR3 protein. The table lists thousands of distinct CDR3 sequences, about 29% of them singletons. Sequencing used tumor tissue. The receptor set was obtained from a female donor with retroperitoneal liposarcoma.

The sample holds many counts of this clonotype. This rearrangement joins TRBV4-1 to TRBJ2-1; D possibly corresponds to TRBD2 (6 bases). V dropped 0 bases and J dropped 10 bases, with 10 bases sitting between them. Germline lookup yields CDR1 MGHRA and CDR2 YSYEKL. The CDR3 is 13 amino acids. The CDR3 is CASSQDGTGEQFF. The DNA for the CDR3 is TGCGCCAGCAGCCAAGATGGGACTGGAGAGCAGTTCTTC.

This clonotype was recorded at least ten times. The V gene is TRBV7-6, the J gene TRBJ2-1; 9 bases map to TRBD2. The end of the DNA is better explained by TRBJ2-7, so the J call may be wrong. Germline CDR1 and CDR2: SGHVS and FNYEAQ. The length of the CDR3 is 14 residues. CDR3 in DNA: TGTGCCAGCAGCCTCGGGACTAGCCTGGACGAGCAGTACTTC. This gives the protein CASSLGTSLDEQYF.

This chain links TRBV7-2 with TRBJ2-2, with a tentative D call TRBD2 (6 bases). The germline gives CDR1 SGHTA, CDR2 FQGNSA. The CDR3 extends over 15 amino acids. V was shortened by 5 bases and J by 5 bases, with 15 bases between the two germline ends. This CDR3 reads CASSPPGVSTGELFF. The CDR3 nucleotides read TGTGCCAGCAGCCCCCCGGGAGTTTCGACCGGGGAGCTGTTTTTT.

This chain links TRBV12-3 or TRBV12-4 with TRBJ2-5; perhaps TRBD2 as D (5 bases). The J call could be wrong; TRBJ2-7 is a better fit for the DNA end. The CDR3 consists of 13 residues. CDR3 protein: CASSLAEDYEQYF. The CDR3 DNA sequence: TGTGCCAGCAGTTTAGCGGAGGACTACGAGCAGTACTTC.

The chain couples TRBV3-1 to TRBJ2-7, with 7 positions matching TRBD2. Germline CDR1 is LGHDT and CDR2 is YNNKEL (reference sequence). V gave up 3 bases and J gave up 3 bases; unmatched junction bases: 8. The CDR3 has 15 residues. This CDR3 is CASSQRAGDLYEQYF. As DNA, the CDR3 is TGTGCCAGCAGCCAGCGGGCGGGAGATCTCTACGAGCAGTACTTC.